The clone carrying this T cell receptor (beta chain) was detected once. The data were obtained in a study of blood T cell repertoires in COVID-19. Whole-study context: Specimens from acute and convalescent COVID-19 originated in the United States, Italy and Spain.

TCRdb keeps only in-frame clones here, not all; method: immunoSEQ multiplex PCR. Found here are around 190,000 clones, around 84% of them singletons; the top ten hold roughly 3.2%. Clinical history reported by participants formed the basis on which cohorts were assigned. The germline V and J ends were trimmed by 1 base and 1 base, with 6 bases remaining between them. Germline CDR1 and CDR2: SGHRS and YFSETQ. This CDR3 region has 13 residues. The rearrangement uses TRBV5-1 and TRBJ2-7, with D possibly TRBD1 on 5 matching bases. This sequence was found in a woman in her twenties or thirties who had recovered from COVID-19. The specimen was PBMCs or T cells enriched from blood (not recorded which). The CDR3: CASSLQGSYEQYF. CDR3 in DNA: TGCGCCAGCAGCTTGCAGGGATCCTACGAGCAGTACTTC. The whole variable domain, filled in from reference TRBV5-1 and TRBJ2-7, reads KAGVTQTPRYLIKTRGQQVTLSCSPISGHRSVSWYQQTPGQGLQFLFEYFSETQRNKGNFPGRFSGRQFSNSRSEMNVSTLELGDSALYLCASSLQGSYEQYFGPGTRLTVT.